The 8 T cell receptor beta chains below all came from one sample that was sequenced in a study of beta chain features in type 1 diabetes listed by TCRdb under 2018. Library preparation used the immunoSEQ multiplex PCR assay. The entire amount of isolated RNA was reverse transcribed using the High Capacity cDNA Reverse Transcription Kit, so the sequenced TCRB transcripts were expressed ones. Held by TCRdb, this immuneACCESS table contains in-frame sequences only and omits some clones. Under half of the omission traces to an unresolved V gene where checked; the cause of the rest is unknown. Across this sample there are about 230,000 clones, with over 8.5% seen only once. The ten largest account for about 0.03% of the sample. The sample taken for sequencing was naive CD4+ T cells from blood. Per the publication, the cell subset or site label means: true naive CD4+ T cells. Receptor source: a woman younger than 35 in good health.

This clone was detected a few times. The chain links TRBV28 to TRBJ2-7, with 7 bases lining up with TRBD1. There are 13 residues in the CDR3. In germline, CDR1 is MDHEN, CDR2 SYDVKM. V lost 4 bases, J lost 2 bases, and 2 bases stayed unmatched. This CDR3 reads CASSSGQTYEQYF. CDR3 bases: TGTGCCAGCAGTTCGGGACAGACCTACGAGCAGTACTTC.

This chain joins TRBV5-1 and TRBJ2-1; 7 nucleotides match TRBD2. Germline CDR1 is SGHRS and CDR2 is YFSETQ. Unmatched junction bases numbered 5, after V lost 0 bases and J lost 2 bases. The CDR3 is 16 amino acids. In DNA form, the CDR3 reads TGCGCCAGCAGCTTGGAGGTGGGAGGGGCCTACAATGAGCAGTTCTTC. As protein: CASSLEVGGAYNEQFF.

This clone was recorded many times. CDR3 DNA: TGCAGCGTTGGGCCAGGGGGCTCCTACGAGCAGTACTTC. This gives the protein CSVGPGGSYEQYF. The chain combines TRBV29-1 with TRBJ2-7; 7 nucleotides match TRBD1. Germline assignment: CDR1 SQVTM and CDR2 ANQGSEA. The CDR3 consists of 13 residues. V dropped 4 bases and J dropped 0; count of bases not matched to a gene: 3.

The rearrangement uses TRBV7-3 and TRBJ2-3; D call uncertain. This CDR3 has 14 residues. CDR1 is SGHTA, CDR2 FQGTGA, per germline. V lost 9 bases and J lost 6, with 19 bases in between. The CDR3 loop is CARTIRTARDTQYF. The CDR3 coding sequence is TGTGCCAGGACCATTCGAACGGCGAGGGATACGCAGTATTTT. The full variable domain, completed using reference TRBV7-3 and TRBJ2-3, is GAGVSQTPSNKVTEKGKYVELRCDPISGHTALYWYRQSLGQGPEFLIYFQGTGAADDSGLPNDRFFAVRPEGSVSTLKIQRTERGDSAVYLCARTIRTARDTQYFGPGTRLTVL.

This chain connects TRBV25-1 to TRBJ1-2, with TRBD1 matching 8 bases. Germline assignment: CDR1 MGHDK and CDR2 SYGVNS. The CDR3 spans 14 residues. V trimming: 4 bases; J trimming: 3 bases; junction bases outside the gene matches: 4. In nucleotides, the CDR3 is TGTGCCAGCAGTGCCACAGGGGGGGACTATGGCTACACCTTC. It codes for CASSATGGDYGYTF.

V and J are TRBV2 and TRBJ2-3, with D possibly being TRBD1 (5 bases). This CDR3 has 14 residues. The germline V gene encodes CDR1 SNHLY and CDR2 FYNNEI. The V and J ends lost 4 bases and 0 bases respectively, with 8 bases between them. The CDR3 loop is CASSVTASTDTQYF. Written as DNA, the CDR3 is TGTGCCAGCAGTGTGACAGCTAGCACAGATACGCAGTATTTT.

There are a few counts of this clone. The chain couples TRBV10-3 to TRBJ2-7, with 9 bases identical to TRBD2. This CDR3 contains 15 residues. Germline V gene sequence: CDR1 ENHRY, CDR2 SYGVKD. After removal of 4 bases from V and 1 base from J, the junction contained 5 bases not matched to a gene. The CDR3 nucleotides are TGTGCCATCAGTGTTGGGCTAGCGGGATCCTACGAGCAGTACTTC. This sequence encodes CAISVGLAGSYEQYF.

This clone has just a few counts. The chain links TRBV5-6 to TRBJ1-5; D is ambiguous. The CDR3 runs to 13 residues. Per the germline V gene, CDR1 is SGHDT and CDR2 is YYEEEE. The V and J ends lost 0 bases and 5 bases respectively, with 6 bases between them. The CDR3 protein is CASSLGGYQPQHF. The CDR3 nucleotides are TGTGCCAGCAGCTTGGGAGGATATCAGCCCCAGCATTTT.